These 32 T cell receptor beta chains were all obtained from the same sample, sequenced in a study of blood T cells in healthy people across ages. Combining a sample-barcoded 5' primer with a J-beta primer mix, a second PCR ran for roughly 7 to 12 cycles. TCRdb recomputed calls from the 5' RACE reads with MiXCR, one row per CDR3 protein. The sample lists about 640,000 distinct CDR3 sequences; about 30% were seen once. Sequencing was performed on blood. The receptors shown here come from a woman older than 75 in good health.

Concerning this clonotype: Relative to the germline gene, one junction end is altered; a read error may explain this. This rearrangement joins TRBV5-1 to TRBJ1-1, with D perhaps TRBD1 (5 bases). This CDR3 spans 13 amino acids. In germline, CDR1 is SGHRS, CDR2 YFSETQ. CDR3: CASSLGEGTEAFF. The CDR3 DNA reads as TGTGCCAGCAGTTTGGGGGAGGGCACTGAAGCTTTCTTT.

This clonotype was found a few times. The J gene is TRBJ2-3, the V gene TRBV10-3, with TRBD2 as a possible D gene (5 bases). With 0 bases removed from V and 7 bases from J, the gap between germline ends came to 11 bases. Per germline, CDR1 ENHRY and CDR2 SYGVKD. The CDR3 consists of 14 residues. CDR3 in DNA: TGTGCCATCAGTGAGTCGACGGACTCCAATACGCAGTATTTT. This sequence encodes CAISESTDSNTQYF.

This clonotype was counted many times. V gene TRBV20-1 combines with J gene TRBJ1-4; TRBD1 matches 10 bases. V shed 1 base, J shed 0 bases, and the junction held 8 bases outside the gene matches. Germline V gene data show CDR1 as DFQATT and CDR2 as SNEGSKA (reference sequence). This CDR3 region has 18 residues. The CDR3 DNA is TGCAGTGCTAGAGTGTCCGGGACAGGGGTCACAACTAATGAAAAACTGTTTTTT. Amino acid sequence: CSARVSGTGVTTNEKLFF.

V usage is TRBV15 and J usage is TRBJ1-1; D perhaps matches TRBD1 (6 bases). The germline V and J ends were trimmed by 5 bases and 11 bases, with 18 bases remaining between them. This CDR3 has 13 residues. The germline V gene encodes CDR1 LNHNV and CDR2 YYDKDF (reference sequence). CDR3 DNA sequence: TGTGCCACCAGCGTAAGCCGGACAGCGAGGGCTTTCTTT. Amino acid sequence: CATSVSRTARAFF.

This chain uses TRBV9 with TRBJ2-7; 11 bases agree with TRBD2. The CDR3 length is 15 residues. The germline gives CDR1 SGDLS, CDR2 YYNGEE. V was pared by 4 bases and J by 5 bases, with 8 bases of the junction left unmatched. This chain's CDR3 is CASSSGTSGSNEQYF. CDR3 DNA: TGTGCCAGCAGCTCCGGGACTAGCGGTAGCAACGAGCAGTACTTC.

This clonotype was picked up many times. The CDR3 DNA is TGTGCCAGCAGTTACTCCGCGTCTCCCCGCGCTGAAGCTTTCTTT. This sequence encodes CASSYSASPRAEAFF. The chain combines TRBV6-5 with TRBJ1-1; D ambiguous. Trimming shortened V by 0 bases and J by 6 bases, and 14 bases separated the two germline ends. CDR1 and CDR2 (germline): MNHEY, SVGAGI. CDR3 length: 15 residues.

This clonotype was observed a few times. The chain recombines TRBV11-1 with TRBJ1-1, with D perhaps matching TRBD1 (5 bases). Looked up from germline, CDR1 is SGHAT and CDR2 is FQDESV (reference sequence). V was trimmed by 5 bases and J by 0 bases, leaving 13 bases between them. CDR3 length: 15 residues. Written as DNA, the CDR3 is TGTGCCAGCAGCCCCCGACAGCGTATGAACACTGAAGCTTTCTTT. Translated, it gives CASSPRQRMNTEAFF. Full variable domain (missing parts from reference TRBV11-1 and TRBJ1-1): EAEVAQSPRYKITEKSQAVAFWCDPISGHATLYWYRQILGQGPELLVQFQDESVVDDSQLPKDRFSAERLKGVDSTLKIQPAELGDSAMYLCASSPRQRMNTEAFFGQGTRLTVV.

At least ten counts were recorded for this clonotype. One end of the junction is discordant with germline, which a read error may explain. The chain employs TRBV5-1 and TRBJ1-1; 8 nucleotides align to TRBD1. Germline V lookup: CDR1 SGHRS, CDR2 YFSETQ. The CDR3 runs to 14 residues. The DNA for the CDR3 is TGTGCCAGCAGCTTACAGGGGGGGAACACTGAAGCTTTCTTT. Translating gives CASSLQGGNTEAFF.

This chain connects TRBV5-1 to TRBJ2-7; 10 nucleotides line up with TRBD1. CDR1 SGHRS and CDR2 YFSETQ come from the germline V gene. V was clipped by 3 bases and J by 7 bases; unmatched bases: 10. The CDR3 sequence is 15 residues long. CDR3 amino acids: CASSSGQGEANEQYF. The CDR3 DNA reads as TGCGCCAGCAGCTCCGGACAGGGGGAAGCGAATGAGCAGTACTTC.

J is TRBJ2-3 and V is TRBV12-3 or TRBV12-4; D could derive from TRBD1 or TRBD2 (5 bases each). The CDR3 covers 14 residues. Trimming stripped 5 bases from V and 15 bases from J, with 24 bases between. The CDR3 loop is CASSTGPRADAEYF. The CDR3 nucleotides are TGTGCCAGCAGTACGGGACCGAGAGCAGATGCGGAATATTTT.

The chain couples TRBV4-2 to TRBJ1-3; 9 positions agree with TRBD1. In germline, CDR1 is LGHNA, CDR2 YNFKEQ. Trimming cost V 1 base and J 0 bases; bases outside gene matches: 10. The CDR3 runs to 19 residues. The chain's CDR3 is CASSQARDREKSSGNTIYF. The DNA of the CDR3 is TGTGCCAGCAGCCAAGCACGGGACAGGGAAAAGAGCTCTGGAAACACCATATATTTT.

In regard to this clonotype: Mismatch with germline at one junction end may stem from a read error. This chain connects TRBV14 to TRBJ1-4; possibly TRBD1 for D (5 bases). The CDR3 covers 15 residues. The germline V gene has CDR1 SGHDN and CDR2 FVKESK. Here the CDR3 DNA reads TGTACCAGCAGCCACAGGCCTGCAACTAATGAAAAACTGTTTTTT. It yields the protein CTSSHRPATNEKLFF.

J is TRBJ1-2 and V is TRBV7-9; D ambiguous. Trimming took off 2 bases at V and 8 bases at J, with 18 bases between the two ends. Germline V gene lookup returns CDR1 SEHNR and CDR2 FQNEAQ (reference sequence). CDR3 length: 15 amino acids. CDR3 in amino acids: CASSLLQIPNGGYTF. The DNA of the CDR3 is TGTGCCAGCAGCTTACTTCAGATTCCAAATGGAGGCTACACCTTC.

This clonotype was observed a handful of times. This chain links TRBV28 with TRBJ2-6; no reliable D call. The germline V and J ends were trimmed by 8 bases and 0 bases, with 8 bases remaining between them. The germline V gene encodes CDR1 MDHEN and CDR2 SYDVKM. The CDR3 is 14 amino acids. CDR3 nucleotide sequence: TGTGCCAGCTACGACGGCTCTGGGGCCAACGTCCTGACTTTC. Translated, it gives CASYDGSGANVLTF.

The CDR3 region has the DNA TGTGCCTGCAGCGGGGGAACAGATACGCAGTATTTT. Its translation: CACSGGTDTQYF. This chain links TRBV21-1 with TRBJ2-3; TRBD1, as called in the table, went unchecked against the DNA. TRBV21-1 represents a pseudogene. This CDR3 has 12 residues.

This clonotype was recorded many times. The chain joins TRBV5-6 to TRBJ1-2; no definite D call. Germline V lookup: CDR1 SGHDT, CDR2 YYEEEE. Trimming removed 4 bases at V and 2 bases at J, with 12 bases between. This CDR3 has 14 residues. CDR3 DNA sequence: TGTGCCAGCAGCCGTGACGGTATCAACTATGGCTACACCTTC. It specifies CASSRDGINYGYTF.

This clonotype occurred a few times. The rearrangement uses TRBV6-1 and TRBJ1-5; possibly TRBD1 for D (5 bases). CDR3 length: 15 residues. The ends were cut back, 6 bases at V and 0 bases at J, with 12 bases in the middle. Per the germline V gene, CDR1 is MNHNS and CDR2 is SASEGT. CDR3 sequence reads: CASSAGTDSNQPQHF. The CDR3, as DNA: TGTGCCAGCAGCGCCGGGACCGATAGCAATCAGCCCCAGCATTTT.

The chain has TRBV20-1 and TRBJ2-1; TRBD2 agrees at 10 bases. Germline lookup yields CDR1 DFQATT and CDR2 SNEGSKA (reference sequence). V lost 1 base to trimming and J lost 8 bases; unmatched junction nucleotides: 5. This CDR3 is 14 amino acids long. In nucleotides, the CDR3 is TGCAGTGCTAGAGTAACAGCGGGGGGGGATGAGCAGTTCTTC. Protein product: CSARVTAGGDEQFF.

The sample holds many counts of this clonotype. The CDR3, as DNA: TGCGCCAGCAGCGTTGACAGTTCTAGCTCCTACGAGCAGTACTTC. Its protein product is CASSVDSSSSYEQYF. This chain joins TRBV5-1 and TRBJ2-7, with D tentatively TRBD1 (5 bases). CDR1 and CDR2 from the germline V gene are SGHRS and YFSETQ. V was clipped by 4 bases and J by 0 bases, with 14 bases between them. There are 15 residues in the CDR3.

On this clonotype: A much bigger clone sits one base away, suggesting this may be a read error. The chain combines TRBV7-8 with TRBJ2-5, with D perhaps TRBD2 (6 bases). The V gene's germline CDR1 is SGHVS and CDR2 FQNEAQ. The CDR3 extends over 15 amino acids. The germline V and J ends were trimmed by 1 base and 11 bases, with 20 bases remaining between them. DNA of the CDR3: TGTGCCAGCAGCTTAGTAGGGCGGAGGGCGGATGAGCAGTACTTC. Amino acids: CASSLVGRRADEQYF.

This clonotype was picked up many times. DNA for the CDR3: TGTGCCAGCAGCCTAACCAAAAACATTCAGTACTTC. Protein product: CASSLTKNIQYF. The genes are TRBV7-2 and TRBJ2-4; D remains unclear. Looked up from germline, CDR1 is SGHTA and CDR2 is FQGNSA. V lost 5 bases and J 2 bases, leaving 4 bases between the germline ends. The CDR3 sequence is 12 residues long.

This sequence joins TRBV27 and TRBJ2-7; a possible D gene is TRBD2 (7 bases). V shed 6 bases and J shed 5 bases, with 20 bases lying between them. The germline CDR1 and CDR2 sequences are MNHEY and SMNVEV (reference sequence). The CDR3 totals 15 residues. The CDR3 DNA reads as TGTGCCAGCAGCCCCTTGGGGGGGGCGTCCCACGAGCAGTACTTC. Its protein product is CASSPLGGASHEQYF.

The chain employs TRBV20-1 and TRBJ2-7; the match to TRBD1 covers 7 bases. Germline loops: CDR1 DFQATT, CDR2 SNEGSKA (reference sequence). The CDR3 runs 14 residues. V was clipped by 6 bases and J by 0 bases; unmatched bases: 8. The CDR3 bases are TGCAGTGCGGAAGGGGGCTTAAGCTCCTACGAGCAGTACTTC. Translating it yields CSAEGGLSSYEQYF.

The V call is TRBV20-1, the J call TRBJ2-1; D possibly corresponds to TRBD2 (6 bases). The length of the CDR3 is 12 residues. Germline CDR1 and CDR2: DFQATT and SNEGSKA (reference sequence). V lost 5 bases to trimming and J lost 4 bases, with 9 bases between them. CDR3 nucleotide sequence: TGCAGTGCTGGGGACTTTTACAATGAGCAGTTCTTC. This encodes CSAGDFYNEQFF.

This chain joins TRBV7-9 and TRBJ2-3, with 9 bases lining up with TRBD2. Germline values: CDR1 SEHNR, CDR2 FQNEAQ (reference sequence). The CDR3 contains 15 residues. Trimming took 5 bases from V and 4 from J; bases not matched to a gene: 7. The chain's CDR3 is CASSKSGGRSDTQYF. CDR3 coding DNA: TGTGCCAGCAGCAAAAGCGGGGGGAGGTCAGATACGCAGTATTTT.

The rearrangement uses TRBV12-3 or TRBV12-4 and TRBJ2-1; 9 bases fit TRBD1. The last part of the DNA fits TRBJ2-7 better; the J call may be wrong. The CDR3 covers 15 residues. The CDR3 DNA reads TGTGCCAGCAGATCTGGACAGGGGTTTATCGATGAGCAGTACTTC. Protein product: CASRSGQGFIDEQYF.

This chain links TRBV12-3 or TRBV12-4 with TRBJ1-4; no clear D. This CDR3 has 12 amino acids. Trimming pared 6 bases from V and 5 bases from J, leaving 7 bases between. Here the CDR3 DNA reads TGTGCCAGCAGGGGGAAGAATGAAAAACTGTTTTTT. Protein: CASRGKNEKLFF.

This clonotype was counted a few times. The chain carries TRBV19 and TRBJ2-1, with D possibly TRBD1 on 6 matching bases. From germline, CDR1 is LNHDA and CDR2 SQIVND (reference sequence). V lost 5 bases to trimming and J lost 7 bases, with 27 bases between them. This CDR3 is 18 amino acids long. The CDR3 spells CASSHISAGTNNWNEQFF. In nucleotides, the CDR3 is TGTGCCAGTAGTCACATTTCCGCCGGGACAAACAACTGGAATGAGCAGTTCTTC.

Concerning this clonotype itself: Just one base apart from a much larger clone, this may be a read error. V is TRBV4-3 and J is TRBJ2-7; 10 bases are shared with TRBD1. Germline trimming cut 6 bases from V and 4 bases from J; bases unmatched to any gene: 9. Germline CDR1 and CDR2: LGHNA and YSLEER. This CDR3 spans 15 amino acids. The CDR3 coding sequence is TGCGCCAGCAGTCCAGATCGGGACAGGGGTTACGAGCAGTACTTC. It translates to CASSPDRDRGYEQYF.

The CDR3 sequence: CASSYSTVRGTEAFF. DNA for the CDR3: TGTGCCAGCAGTTACTCGACGGTCCGGGGGACTGAAGCTTTCTTT. This rearrangement joins TRBV6-5 to TRBJ1-1; D may be TRBD1 (5 bases). The germline gives CDR1 MNHEY, CDR2 SVGAGI. V lost 0 bases, J lost 5 bases, and 13 bases lay in between. This CDR3 comprises 15 residues.

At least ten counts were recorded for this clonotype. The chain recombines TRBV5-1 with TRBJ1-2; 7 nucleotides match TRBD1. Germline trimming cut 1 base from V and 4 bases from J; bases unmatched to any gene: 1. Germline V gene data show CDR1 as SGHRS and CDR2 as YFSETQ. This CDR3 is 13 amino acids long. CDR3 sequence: CASSLRDSYGYTF. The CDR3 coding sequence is TGCGCCAGCAGCTTGCGGGACAGCTATGGCTACACCTTC. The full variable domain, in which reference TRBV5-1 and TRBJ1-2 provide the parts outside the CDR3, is KAGVTQTPRYLIKTRGQQVTLSCSPISGHRSVSWYQQTPGQGLQFLFEYFSETQRNKGNFPGRFSGRQFSNSRSEMNVSTLELGDSALYLCASSLRDSYGYTFGSGTRLTVV.

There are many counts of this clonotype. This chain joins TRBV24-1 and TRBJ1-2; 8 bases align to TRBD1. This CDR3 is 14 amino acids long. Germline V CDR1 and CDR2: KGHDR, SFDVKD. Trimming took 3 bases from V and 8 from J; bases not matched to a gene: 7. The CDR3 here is CATSDPDRGYGYTF. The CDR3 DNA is TGTGCCACCAGTGATCCAGACAGGGGATACGGCTACACCTTC.